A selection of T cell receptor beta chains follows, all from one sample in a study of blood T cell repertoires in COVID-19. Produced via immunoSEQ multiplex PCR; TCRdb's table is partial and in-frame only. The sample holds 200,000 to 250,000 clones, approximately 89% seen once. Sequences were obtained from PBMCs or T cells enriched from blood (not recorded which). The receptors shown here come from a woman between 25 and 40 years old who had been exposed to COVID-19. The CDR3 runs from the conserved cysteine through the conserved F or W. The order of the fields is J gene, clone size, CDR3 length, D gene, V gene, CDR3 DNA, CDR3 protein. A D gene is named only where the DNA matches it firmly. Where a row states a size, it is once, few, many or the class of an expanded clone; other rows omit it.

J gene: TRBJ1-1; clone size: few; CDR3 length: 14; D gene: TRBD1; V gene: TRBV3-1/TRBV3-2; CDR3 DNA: TGTGCCAGCAGCCTGGGACAGGGGGGGGGTGAAGCTTTCTTT; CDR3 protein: CASSLGQGGGEAFF
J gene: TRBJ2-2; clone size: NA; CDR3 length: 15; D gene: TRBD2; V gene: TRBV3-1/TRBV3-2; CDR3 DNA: TGTGCCAGCAGCGTTAGCGGGAGCGGTACCGGGGAGCTGTTTTTT; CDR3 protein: CASSVSGSGTGELFF
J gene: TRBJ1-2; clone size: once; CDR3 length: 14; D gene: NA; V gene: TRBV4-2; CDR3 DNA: TGTGCCAGCAGCCAAGATCGGGGGGTTGGCGGCTACACCTTC; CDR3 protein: CASSQDRGVGGYTF
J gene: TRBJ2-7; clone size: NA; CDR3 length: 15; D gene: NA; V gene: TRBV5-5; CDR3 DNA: TGTGCCAGCAGCCCGTTAGCGGTCCCTTCCTACGAGCAGTACTTC; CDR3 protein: CASSPLAVPSYEQYF
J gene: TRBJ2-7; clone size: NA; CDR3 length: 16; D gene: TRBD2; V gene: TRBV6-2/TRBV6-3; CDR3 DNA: TGTGCCAGCAGTTACGTAGCGGGGACCCTCTCCTACGAGCAGTACTTC; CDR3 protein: CASSYVAGTLSYEQYF
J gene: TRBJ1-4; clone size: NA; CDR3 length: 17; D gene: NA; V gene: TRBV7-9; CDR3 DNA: TGTGCCAGCAGCTACCCCCTCACAGGGCGGGCTAATGAAAAACTGTTTTTT; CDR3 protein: CASSYPLTGRANEKLFF
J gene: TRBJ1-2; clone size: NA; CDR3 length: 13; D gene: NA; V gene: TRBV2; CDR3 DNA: TGTGCCAGCAGTGAGGAGGCTAACTATGGCTACACCTTC; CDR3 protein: CASSEEANYGYTF
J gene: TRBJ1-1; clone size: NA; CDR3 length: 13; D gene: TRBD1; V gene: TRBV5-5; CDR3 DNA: TGTGCCAGCAGCTCCCAGGGGGTGGGTGAAGCTTTCTTT; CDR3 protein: CASSSQGVGEAFF
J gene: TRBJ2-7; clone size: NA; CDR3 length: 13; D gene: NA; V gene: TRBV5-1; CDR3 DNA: TGCGCCAGCAGCTTTGTTGGCCCCTACGAGCAGTACTTC; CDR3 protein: CASSFVGPYEQYF
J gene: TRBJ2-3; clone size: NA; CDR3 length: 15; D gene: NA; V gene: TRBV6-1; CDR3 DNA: TGTGCCAGCAGTGCGGCCCCGGGGAGCACAGATACGCAGTATTTT; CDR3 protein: CASSAAPGSTDTQYF
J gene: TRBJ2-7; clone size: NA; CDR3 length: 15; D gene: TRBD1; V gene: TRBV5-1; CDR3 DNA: TGCGCCAGCAGCTACCGACAGGGAGTACTCGACGAGCAGTACTTC; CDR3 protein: CASSYRQGVLDEQYF
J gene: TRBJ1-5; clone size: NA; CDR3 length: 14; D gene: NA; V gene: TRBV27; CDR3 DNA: TGTGCCAGCAGTTTAAATGGGCGTAATCAGCCCCAGCATTTT; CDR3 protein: CASSLNGRNQPQHF
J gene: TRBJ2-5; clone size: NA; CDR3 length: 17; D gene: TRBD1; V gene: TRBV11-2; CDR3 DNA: TGTGCCAGCAGCCCGGTCGGGACAGGGGGCTTGGGAGAGACCCAGTACTTC; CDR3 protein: CASSPVGTGGLGETQYF
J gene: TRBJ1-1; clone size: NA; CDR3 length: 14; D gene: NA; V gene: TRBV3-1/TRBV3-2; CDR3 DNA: TGTGCCAGCAGCCAAGACGTTTTCAACACTGAAGCTTTCTTT; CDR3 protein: CASSQDVFNTEAFF
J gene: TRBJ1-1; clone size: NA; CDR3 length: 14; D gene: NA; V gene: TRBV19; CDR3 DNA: TGTGCCAGTAGTTTGACAGCGTTGAACACTGAAGCTTTCTTT; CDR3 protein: CASSLTALNTEAFF
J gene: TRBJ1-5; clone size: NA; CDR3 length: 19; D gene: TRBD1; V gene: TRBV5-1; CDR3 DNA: TGCGCCAGCAGCTTACTCATGGGACAGGGGGCATGGTGCAATCAGCCCCAGCATTTT; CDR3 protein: CASSLLMGQGAWCNQPQHF
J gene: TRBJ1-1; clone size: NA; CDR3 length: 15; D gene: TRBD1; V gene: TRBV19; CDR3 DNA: TGTGCCAGTAGTTCGGACAGGGGTTGGGGCACTGAAGCTTTCTTT; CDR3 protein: CASSSDRGWGTEAFF
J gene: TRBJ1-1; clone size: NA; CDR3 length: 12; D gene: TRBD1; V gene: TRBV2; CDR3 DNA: TGTGCCAGAGGACAGGGGGATACCGAAGCTTTCTTT; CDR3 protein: CARGQGDTEAFF
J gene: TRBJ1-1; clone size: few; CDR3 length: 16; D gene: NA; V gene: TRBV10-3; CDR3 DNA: TGTGCCATCAGTGAGTCGACAGGACCCATGAACACTGAAGCTTTCTTT; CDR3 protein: CAISESTGPMNTEAFF
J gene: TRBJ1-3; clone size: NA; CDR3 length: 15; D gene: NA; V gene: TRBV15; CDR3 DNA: TGTGCCACCAGCAGATCTTACAGGGATCGGAACACCATATATTTT; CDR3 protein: CATSRSYRDRNTIYF
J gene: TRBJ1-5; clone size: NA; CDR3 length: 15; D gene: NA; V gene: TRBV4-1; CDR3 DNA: TGCGCCAGCAGCCTCAAGGACAGCACTAATCAGCCCCAGCATTTT; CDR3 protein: CASSLKDSTNQPQHF
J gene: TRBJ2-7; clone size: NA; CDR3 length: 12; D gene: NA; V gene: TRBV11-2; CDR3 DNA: TGTGCCAGCAGCTTATCCGCCTACGAGCAGTACTTC; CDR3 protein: CASSLSAYEQYF
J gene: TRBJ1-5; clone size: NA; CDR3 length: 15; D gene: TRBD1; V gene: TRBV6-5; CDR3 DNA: TGTGCCAGCAGGCGCCAGACAGGGGGCAATCAGCCCCAGCATTTT; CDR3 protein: CASRRQTGGNQPQHF
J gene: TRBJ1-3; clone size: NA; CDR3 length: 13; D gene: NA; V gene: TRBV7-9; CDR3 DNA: TGTGCCAGCAGCCTCCCCCACTCAAACACCATATATTTT; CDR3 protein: CASSLPHSNTIYF
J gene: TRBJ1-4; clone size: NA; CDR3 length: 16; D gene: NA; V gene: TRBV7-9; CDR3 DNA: TGTGCCAGCAGCCTACAAGGACAGCTCTCTAATGAAAAACTGTTTTTT; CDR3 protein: CASSLQGQLSNEKLFF
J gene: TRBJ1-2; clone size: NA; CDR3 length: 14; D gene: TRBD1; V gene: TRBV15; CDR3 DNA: TGTGCCACCAGCACCCCCCCAGGGGGCGGTGGCTACACCTTC; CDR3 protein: CATSTPPGGGGYTF
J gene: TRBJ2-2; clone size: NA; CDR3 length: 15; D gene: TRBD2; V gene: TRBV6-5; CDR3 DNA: TGTGCCAGCACCCGCGACGGGGGGGCAATCGGGGAGCTGTTTTTT; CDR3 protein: CASTRDGGAIGELFF
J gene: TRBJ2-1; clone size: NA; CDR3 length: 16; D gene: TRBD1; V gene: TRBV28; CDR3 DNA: TGTGCCAGCACACCCATGGGGACAGGGTCCTACAATGAGCAGTTCTTC; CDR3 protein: CASTPMGTGSYNEQFF
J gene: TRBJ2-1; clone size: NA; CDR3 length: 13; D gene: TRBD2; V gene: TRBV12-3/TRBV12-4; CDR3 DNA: TGTGCCAGCAGTTTGAGCGGGAGAGATGAGCAGTTCTTC; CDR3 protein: CASSLSGRDEQFF
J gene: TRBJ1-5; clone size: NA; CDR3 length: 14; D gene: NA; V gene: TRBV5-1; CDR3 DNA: TGCGCCAGCAGCGACGGCGGGGGTAATCAGCCCCAGCATTTT; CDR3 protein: CASSDGGGNQPQHF
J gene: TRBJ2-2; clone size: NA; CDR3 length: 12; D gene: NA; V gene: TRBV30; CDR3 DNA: TGTGCCTGGACTAGGGGGTCCGGGGAGCTGTTTTTT; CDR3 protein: CAWTRGSGELFF
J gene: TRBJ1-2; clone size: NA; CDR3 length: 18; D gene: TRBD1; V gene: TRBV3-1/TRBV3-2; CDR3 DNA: TGTGCCAGCAGCCAAGACCTTGGCGTCACCGACAGGGCCTATGGCTACACCTTC; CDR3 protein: CASSQDLGVTDRAYGYTF
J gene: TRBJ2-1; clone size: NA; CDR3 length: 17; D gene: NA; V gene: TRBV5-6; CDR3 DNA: TGTGCCAGCAGCTTGGCCGGTGGGCGGGAAGGTATGGATGAGCAGTTCTTC; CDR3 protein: CASSLAGGREGMDEQFF
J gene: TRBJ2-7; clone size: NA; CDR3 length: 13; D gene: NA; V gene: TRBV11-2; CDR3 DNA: TGTGCCAGCAGCTTAGTCCTTACCTACGAGCAGTACTTC; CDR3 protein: CASSLVLTYEQYF
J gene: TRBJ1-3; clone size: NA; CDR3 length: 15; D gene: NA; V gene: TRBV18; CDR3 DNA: TGTGCCAGCTCACCCGACGGACAAACTGGAAACACCATATATTTT; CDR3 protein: CASSPDGQTGNTIYF
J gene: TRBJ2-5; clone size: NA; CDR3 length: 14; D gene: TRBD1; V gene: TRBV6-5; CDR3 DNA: TGTGCCAGCAGTAACCAGGGGGCGTGGGAGACCCAGTACTTC; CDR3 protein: CASSNQGAWETQYF